A selection of T cell receptor beta chains follows, all from one sample in a study of immune evolution from preneoplasia to lung adenocarcinoma. Sequenced by immunoSEQ multiplex PCR; TCRdb stores in-frame clones only, minus some. The sample contains 8,500 to 14,000 clones, roughly 89% of which appear only once. Sequenced: FFPE invasive lung adenocarcinoma tissue. These receptors were taken from a person aged 70 to 85 with invasive lung adenocarcinoma. Both conserved end residues are part of each CDR3. D genes are given only for firm matches. Only some rows state a clone size, as once, few, many or a class for expanded clones.

TRBV6-1	once	17	TRBJ1-1	-	TGTGCCAGCAGTGGCCCCGCCAGGGGAAGGATGAACACTGAAGCTTTCTTT	CASSGPARGRMNTEAFF
TRBV7-8	-	14	TRBJ1-2	-	TGTGCCAGCAGCTTAGGTGACAGAAACTATGGCTACACCTTC	CASSLGDRNYGYTF
TRBV5-1	-	15	TRBJ2-4	TRBD1	TGCGCCAGCAGCTCCCAGGGGCGACAGGGGGACATTCAGTACTTC	CASSSQGRQGDIQYF
TRBV6-5	-	15	TRBJ2-2	TRBD2	TGTGCCAGCAGTTACTCAGGGACTAGCCCCGGGGAGCTGTTTTTT	CASSYSGTSPGELFF
TRBV6-9	few	14	TRBJ2-2	TRBD2	TGTGCCAACACGACTAGCGGGAACACCGGGGAGCTGTTTTTT	CANTTSGNTGELFF
TRBV6-5	once	13	TRBJ1-1	-	TGTGCCAGCAGTTACTCGATAGGCACTGAAGCTTTCTTT	CASSYSIGTEAFF
TRBV5-6	-	18	TRBJ2-6	TRBD1	TGTGCCAGCACACCAGTGTGGGACAGGGGGGATGGGGCCAACGTCCTGACTTTC	CASTPVWDRGDGANVLTF
TRBV18	-	12	TRBJ1-1	TRBD1	TGTGCCAGCTCTCCGACAGGGAAAGGAGCTTTCTTT	CASSPTGKGAFF
TRBV19	-	14	TRBJ2-1	-	TGTGCCAGTAGTATGGCATGGCCCTACAATGAGCAGTTCTTC	CASSMAWPYNEQFF
TRBV9	-	17	TRBJ1-3	TRBD1	TGTGCCAGCAGCCCGCCAGGCGGGACAGGAGGTGGAAACACCATATATTTT	CASSPPGGTGGGNTIYF
TRBV27	-	13	TRBJ2-7	TRBD2	TGTGCCAGCAGACCCGGGACTAGCGGGAGGGTGTACTTC	CASRPGTSGRVYF
TRBV4-2	few	13	TRBJ2-3	-	TGTGCCAGCAGCCAAATGGGTCCAGATACGCAGTATTTT	CASSQMGPDTQYF
TRBV25-1	few	13	TRBJ1-5	-	TGTGCCAGCAGTGAAGACGAGGTTCAGCCCCAGCATTTT	CASSEDEVQPQHF